The clone carrying this T cell receptor beta chain was seen many times. What it binds is unknown. The data derive from a study of T cell repertoires in cytomegalovirus infection. The CDR3 is made up of 13 amino acids. Trimming pared 6 bases from V and 0 bases from J, leaving 8 bases between. TCRdb re-called the reads with MiXCR, one entry per CDR3 protein. The sample holds some 310,000 distinct CDR3 sequences, 20% to 25% seen once. The chain has TRBV12-3 or TRBV12-4 and TRBJ1-1; maybe TRBD1 (5 bases). The sequenced sample was cultured PBMCs, obtained from culture after CMV antigen stimulation. The origin of this receptor is a human donor in good health (CMV status not recorded). Some clones in this sample may be carry-over from other donors' samples. CDR3 amino acids: CASSGTMNTEAFF. CDR3 coding DNA: TGTGCCAGCAGCGGGACCATGAACACTGAAGCTTTCTTT.